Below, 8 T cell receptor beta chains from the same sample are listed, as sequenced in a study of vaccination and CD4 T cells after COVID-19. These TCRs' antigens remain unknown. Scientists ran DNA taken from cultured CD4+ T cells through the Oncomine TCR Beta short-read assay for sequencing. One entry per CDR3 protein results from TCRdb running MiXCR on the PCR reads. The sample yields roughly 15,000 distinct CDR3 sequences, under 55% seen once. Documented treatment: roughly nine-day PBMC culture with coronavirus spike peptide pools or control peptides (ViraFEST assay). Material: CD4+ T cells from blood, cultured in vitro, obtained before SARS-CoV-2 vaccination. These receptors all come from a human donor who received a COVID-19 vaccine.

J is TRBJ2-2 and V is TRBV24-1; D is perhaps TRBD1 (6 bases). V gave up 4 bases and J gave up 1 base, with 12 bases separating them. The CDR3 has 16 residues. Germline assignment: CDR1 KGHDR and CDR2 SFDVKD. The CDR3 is CATSDLTGRNTGELFF. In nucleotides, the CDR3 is TGTGCCACCAGTGACCTGACAGGCCGGAACACCGGGGAGCTGTTTTTT.

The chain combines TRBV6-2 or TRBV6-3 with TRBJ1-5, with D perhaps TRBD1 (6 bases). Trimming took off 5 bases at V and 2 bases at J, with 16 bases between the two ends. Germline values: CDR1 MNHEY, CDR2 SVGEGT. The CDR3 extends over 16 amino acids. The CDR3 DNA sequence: TGTGCCAGCAGTCACCTTCCGGGGGCCGGCAATCAGCCCCAGCATTTT. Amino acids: CASSHLPGAGNQPQHF.

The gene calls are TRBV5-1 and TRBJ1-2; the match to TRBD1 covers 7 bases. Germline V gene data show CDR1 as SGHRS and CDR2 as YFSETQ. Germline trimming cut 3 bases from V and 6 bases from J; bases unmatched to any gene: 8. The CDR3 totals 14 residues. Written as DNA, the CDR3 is TGCGCCAGCAGCTCGGGAGGGGGCGCCCATGGCTACACCTTC. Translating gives CASSSGGGAHGYTF.

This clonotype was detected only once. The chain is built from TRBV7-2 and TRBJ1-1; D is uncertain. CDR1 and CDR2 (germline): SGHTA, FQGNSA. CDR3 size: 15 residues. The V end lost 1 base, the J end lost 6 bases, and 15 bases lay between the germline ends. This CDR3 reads CASSLDFSWVSEAFF. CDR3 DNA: TGTGCCAGCAGCTTAGACTTCAGTTGGGTCTCTGAAGCTTTCTTT.

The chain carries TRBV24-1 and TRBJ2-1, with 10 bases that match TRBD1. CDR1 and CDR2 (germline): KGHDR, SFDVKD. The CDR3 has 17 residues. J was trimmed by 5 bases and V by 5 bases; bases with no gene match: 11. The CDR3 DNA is TGTGCCACCAGTGCCTCTCCGGGGACAGGGGCCCACAATGAGCAGTTCTTC. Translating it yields CATSASPGTGAHNEQFF.

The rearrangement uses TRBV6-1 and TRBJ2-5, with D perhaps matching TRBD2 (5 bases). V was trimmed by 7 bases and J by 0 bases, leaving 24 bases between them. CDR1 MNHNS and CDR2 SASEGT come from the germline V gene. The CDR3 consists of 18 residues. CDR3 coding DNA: TGTGCCAGCACTCCCCGGGGTGCAGGACTTCCCCACCAAGAGACCCAGTACTTC. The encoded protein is CASTPRGAGLPHQETQYF.

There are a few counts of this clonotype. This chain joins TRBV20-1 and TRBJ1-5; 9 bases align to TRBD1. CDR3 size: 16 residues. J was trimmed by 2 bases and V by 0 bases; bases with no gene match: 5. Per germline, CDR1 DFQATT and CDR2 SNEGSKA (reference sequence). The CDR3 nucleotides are TGCAGTGCTAGAGAGCCCACAGGGGGCGGCAATCAGCCCCAGCATTTT. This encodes CSAREPTGGGNQPQHF.

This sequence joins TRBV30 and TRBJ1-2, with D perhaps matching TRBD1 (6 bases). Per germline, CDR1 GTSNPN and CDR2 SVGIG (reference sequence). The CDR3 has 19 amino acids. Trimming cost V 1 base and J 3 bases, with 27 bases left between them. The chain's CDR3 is CAWSGGGDAQGWGYYGYTF. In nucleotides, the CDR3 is TGTGCCTGGAGTGGAGGGGGTGATGCTCAGGGCTGGGGGTACTATGGCTACACCTTC. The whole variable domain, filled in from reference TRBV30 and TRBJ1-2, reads SQTIHQWPATLVQPVGSPLSLECTVEGTSNPNLYWYRQAAGRGLQLLFYSVGIGQISSEVPQNLSASRPQDRQFILSSKKLLLSDSGFYLCAWSGGGDAQGWGYYGYTFGSGTRLTVV.